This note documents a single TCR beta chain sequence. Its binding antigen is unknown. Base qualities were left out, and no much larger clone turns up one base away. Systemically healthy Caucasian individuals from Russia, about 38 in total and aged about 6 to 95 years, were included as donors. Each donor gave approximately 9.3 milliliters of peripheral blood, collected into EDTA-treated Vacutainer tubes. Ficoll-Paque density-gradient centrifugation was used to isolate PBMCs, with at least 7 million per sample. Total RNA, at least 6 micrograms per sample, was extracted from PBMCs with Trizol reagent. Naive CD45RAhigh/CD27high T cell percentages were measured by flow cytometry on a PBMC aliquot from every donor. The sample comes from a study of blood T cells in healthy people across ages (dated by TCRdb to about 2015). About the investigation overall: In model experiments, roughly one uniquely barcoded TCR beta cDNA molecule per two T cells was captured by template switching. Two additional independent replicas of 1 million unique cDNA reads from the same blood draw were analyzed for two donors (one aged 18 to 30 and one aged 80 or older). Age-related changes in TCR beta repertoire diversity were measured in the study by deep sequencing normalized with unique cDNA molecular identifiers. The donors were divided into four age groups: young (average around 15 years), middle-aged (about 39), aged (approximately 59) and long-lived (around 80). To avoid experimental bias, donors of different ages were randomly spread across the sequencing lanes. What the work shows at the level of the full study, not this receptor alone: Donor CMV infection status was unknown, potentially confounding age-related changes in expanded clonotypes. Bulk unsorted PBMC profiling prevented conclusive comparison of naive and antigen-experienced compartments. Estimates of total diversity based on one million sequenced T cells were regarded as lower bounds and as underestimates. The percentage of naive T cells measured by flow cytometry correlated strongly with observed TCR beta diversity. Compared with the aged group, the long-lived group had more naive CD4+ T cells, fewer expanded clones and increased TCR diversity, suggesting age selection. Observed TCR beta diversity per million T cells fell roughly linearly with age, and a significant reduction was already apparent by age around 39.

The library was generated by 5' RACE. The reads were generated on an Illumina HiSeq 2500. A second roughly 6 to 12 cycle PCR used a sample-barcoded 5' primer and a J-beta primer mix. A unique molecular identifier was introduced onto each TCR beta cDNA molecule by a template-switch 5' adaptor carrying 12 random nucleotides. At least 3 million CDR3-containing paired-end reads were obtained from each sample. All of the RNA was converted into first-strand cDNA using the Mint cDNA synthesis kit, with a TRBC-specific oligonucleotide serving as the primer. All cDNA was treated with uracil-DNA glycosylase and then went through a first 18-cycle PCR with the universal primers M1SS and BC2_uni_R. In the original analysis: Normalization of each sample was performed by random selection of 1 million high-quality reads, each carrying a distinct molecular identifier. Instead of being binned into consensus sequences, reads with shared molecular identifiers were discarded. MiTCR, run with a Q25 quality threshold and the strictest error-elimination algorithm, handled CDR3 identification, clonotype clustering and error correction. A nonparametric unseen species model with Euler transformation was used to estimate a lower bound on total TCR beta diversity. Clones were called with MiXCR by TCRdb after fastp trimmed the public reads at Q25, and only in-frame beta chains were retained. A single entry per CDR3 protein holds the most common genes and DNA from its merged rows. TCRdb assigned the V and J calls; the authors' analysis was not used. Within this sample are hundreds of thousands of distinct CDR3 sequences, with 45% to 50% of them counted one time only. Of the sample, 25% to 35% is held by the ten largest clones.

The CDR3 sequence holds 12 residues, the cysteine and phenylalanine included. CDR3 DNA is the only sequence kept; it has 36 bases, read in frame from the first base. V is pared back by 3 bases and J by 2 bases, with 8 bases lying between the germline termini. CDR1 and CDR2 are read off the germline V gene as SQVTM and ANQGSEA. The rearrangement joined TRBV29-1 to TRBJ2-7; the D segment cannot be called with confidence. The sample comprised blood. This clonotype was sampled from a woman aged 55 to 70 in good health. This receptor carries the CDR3 CSVEGNTYEQYF. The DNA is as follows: TGCAGCGTTGAGGGGAATACCTACGAGCAGTACTTC.